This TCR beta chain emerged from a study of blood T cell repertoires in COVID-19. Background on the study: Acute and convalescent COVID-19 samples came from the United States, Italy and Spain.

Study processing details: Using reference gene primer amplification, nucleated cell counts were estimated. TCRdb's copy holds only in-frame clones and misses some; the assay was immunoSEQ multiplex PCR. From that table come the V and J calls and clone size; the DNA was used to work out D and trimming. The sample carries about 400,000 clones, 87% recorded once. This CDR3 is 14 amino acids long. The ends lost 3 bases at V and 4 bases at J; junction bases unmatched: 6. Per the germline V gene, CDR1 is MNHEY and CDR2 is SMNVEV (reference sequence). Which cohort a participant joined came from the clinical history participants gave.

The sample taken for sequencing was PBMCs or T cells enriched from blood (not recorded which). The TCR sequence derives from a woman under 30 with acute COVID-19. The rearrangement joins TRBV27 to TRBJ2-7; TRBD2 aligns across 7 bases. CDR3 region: CASSFGWGGYEQYF. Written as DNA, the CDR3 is TGTGCCAGCAGTTTCGGTTGGGGAGGGTACGAGCAGTACTTC.